This T cell receptor (beta chain) emerged from a study of cytomegalovirus exposure and HLA in healthy donors. Findings and caveats of the study: Clonal expansion was found to be greater in HLA-associated TCR beta chains than in equally common others in a later analysis. Later genetic work tied a missense DCLRE1C variant to beta-chain V and J trimming. Most CMV-associated TCR beta chains were later found to appear HLA-restricted.

With regard to this clone: Its target is not known.

Losses at the gene ends were 10 bases for V and 4 bases for J; bases not matched to a gene: 8. The CDR3 has 14 amino acids. Looked up from germline, CDR1 is LNHDA and CDR2 is SQIVND (reference sequence). It was with 60 Vbeta and 13 Jbeta primers that the PCR ran. Original processing methods: Among the unique TCR beta chains that a later analysis counted, 70 million to 85 million in all, roughly 9.9 million were shared. The method was immunoSEQ multiplex PCR; TCRdb's version includes in-frame clones alone and lacks a portion of them. V and J calls and clone size are given by that table; D and trimming were obtained from the DNA. The repertoire holds 150,000 or so clones, with roughly 75% as singletons.

Sequenced input: PBMCs. The V call is TRBV19, the J call TRBJ1-5; 9 bases are a match to TRBD1. This TCR derives from a man aged 18 to 29 in good health and CMV-seropositive. CDR3 DNA: TGTGCCACCCAGGGACAGGGTAGGAATCAGCCCCAGCATTTT. Translating it yields CATQGQGRNQPQHF.